The 21 T cell receptor beta chains listed next were all sequenced from one sample in a study of cytotoxic CD8 clonotypes in ibrutinib-treated CLL. Clones were sequenced by immunoSEQ multiplex PCR, and TCRdb holds only the in-frame ones, with some missing. Among over 120,000 clones listed, approximately 81% were seen once. The sequences come from PBMCs, collected after 12 months of ibrutinib treatment. The receptor set was obtained from a human donor with chronic lymphocytic leukemia.

This chain uses TRBV27 with TRBJ2-1; D may be TRBD1 (7 bases). V lost 6 bases to trimming and J lost 4 bases, with 13 bases between them. The CDR3 is 14 amino acids. The germline V gene encodes CDR1 MNHEY and CDR2 SMNVEV (reference sequence). CDR3 coding DNA: TGTGCCAGCAGACTCGGGGGACAGTACAATGAGCAGTTCTTC. This translates into CASRLGGQYNEQFF.

The genes are TRBV4-3 and TRBJ2-7; 7 nucleotides match TRBD2. Germline CDR1 LGHNA, CDR2 YSLEER. V shed 0 bases and J 0 bases; nucleotides not matched to a gene: 5. The CDR3 extends over 16 amino acids. The CDR3 coding sequence is TGCGCCAGCAGCCAAGATATAGCGGGTGCCTCCTACGAGCAGTACTTC. It yields the protein CASSQDIAGASYEQYF.

J is TRBJ1-4 and V is TRBV19; 11 bases line up with TRBD1. The CDR3 has 15 residues. Unmatched junction bases numbered 5, after V lost 5 bases and J lost 6 bases. Germline V CDR1 and CDR2: LNHDA, SQIVND (reference sequence). The CDR3 is CASSSPGQGDEKLFF. CDR3 DNA sequence: TGTGCCAGTAGTTCCCCGGGACAGGGGGATGAAAAACTGTTTTTT.

The chain carries TRBV28 and TRBJ1-2, with D maybe TRBD1 (6 bases). From germline, CDR1 is MDHEN and CDR2 SYDVKM. The CDR3 runs 15 residues. V was shortened by 4 bases and J by 0 bases, with 12 bases between the two germline ends. The CDR3 loop is CASSSPGQTNYGYTF. The CDR3 region has the DNA TGTGCCAGCAGTTCTCCCGGACAGACTAACTATGGCTACACCTTC.

This chain links TRBV5-1 with TRBJ2-7; D unclear. The germline CDR1 and CDR2 sequences are SGHRS and YFSETQ. The CDR3 has 14 amino acids. Trimming stripped 0 bases from V and 2 bases from J, with 9 bases between. CDR3 loop: CASSLASLTYEQYF. CDR3 DNA: TGCGCCAGCAGCTTGGCTAGTTTAACCTACGAGCAGTACTTC.

CDR3 in amino acids: CASSRDSPLVYEQYF. In DNA, the CDR3 is TGCGCCAGCAGCCGAGACAGCCCACTGGTCTACGAGCAGTACTTC. This chain joins TRBV4-3 and TRBJ2-7, with a weak D call TRBD1 (5 bases). The germline V gene encodes CDR1 LGHNA and CDR2 YSLEER. Trimming left V 4 bases short and J 3 bases short, with 16 bases between. The length of the CDR3 is 15 residues.

V gene TRBV5-6 combines with J gene TRBJ2-1, with D maybe TRBD2 (6 bases). Germline-derived CDR1 and CDR2 are SGHDT and YYEEEE. Trimming shortened V by 3 bases and J by 0 bases, and 13 bases separated the two germline ends. This CDR3 contains 16 residues. The CDR3, as DNA: TGTGCCAGCAGCTCCGGGGGACGGAGCTCCTACAATGAGCAGTTCTTC. It encodes CASSSGGRSSYNEQFF.

A single count supports this clone. The J gene is TRBJ2-3, the V gene TRBV10-1; D uncertain. The CDR3 spans 12 residues. The germline V and J ends were trimmed by 4 bases and 2 bases, with 4 bases remaining between them. Germline-derived CDR1 and CDR2 are WNHNN and SYGVQD (reference sequence). CDR3 nucleotide sequence: TGCGCCAGCAGTGGGGACACAGATACGCAGTATTTT. It yields the protein CASSGDTDTQYF.

The chain joins TRBV29-1 to TRBJ2-3; D might be TRBD1 or TRBD2, each matching 6 bases. The germline gives CDR1 SQVTM, CDR2 ANQGSEA. This CDR3 comprises 13 residues. V lost 8 bases and J lost 7, with 19 bases in between. The CDR3 loop is CSIPGAPQNTQYF. The CDR3 nucleotides are TGCAGCATTCCGGGGGCCCCTCAGAATACGCAGTATTTT.

The gene calls are TRBV19 and TRBJ1-1; no reliable D call. The CDR3 has 14 amino acids. The germline V gene encodes CDR1 LNHDA and CDR2 SQIVND (reference sequence). Between the trimmed V and J ends, which lost 7 bases and 1 base, there was a span of 13 bases. CDR3 nucleotides: TGTGCCAGTACCGCCAGACCGCAGAACACTGAAGCTTTCTTT. Translation: CASTARPQNTEAFF.

The chain uses TRBV2 and TRBJ2-7, with 9 positions matching TRBD2. The V gene end was trimmed by 0 bases and the J gene end by 4 bases; junction bases not matched to a gene: 16. Germline CDR1 is SNHLY and CDR2 is FYNNEI. The CDR3 spans 19 residues. CDR3 coding DNA: TGTGCCAGCAGTGAAGCTCGGTGGCTAGCGGGGAGGATAACATACGAGCAGTACTTC. It yields the protein CASSEARWLAGRITYEQYF.

The chain is built from TRBV30 and TRBJ2-2; D not certain. CDR1 is GTSNPN, CDR2 SVGIG, per germline (reference sequence). This CDR3 region has 13 residues. Trimming took off 2 bases at V and 5 bases at J, with 9 bases between the two ends. CDR3 protein: CAWSQRITGELFF. The CDR3 DNA sequence: TGTGCCTGGAGTCAGAGGATAACCGGGGAGCTGTTTTTT. The variable domain in full, with the rest retrieved from reference TRBV30 and TRBJ2-2, is SQTIHQWPATLVQPVGSPLSLECTVEGTSNPNLYWYRQAAGRGLQLLFYSVGIGQISSEVPQNLSASRPQDRQFILSSKKLLLSDSGFYLCAWSQRITGELFFGEGSRLTVL.

This rearrangement joins TRBV7-9 to TRBJ1-5; D might be TRBD1 (6 bases). Looked up from germline, CDR1 is SEHNR and CDR2 is FQNEAQ (reference sequence). Trimming shortened V by 6 bases and J by 11 bases, and 14 bases separated the two germline ends. This CDR3 has 12 amino acids. The CDR3 reads CASSPDEGAQHF. Written as DNA, the CDR3 is TGTGCCAGCAGTCCTGACGAGGGGGCCCAGCATTTT. The full variable domain, completed using reference TRBV7-9 and TRBJ1-5, is DTGVSQNPRHKITKRGQNVTFRCDPISEHNRLYWYRQTLGQGPEFLTYFQNEAQLEKSRLLSDRFSAERPKGSFSTLEIQRTEQGDSAMYLCASSPDEGAQHFGDGTRLSIL.

The chain uses TRBV7-2 and TRBJ2-7; 7 nucleotides align to TRBD2. Germline V gene lookup returns CDR1 SGHTA and CDR2 FQGNSA. The CDR3 is made up of 14 amino acids. Trimming removed 8 bases from V and 1 base from J; junction bases left unmatched: 8. The CDR3, as DNA: TGTGCCAGCCGCCTAGCGGTAGATTCCTACGAGCAGTACTTC. It encodes CASRLAVDSYEQYF.

The chain links TRBV27 to TRBJ2-7; D might be TRBD1 or TRBD2, each matching 6 bases. Germline lookup yields CDR1 MNHEY and CDR2 SMNVEV (reference sequence). V lost 5 bases and J 0 bases, leaving 17 bases between the germline ends. This CDR3 has 16 amino acids. CDR3 loop: CASSPPWGASSYEQYF. The CDR3 nucleotides read TGTGCCAGCAGTCCCCCTTGGGGGGCTAGCTCCTACGAGCAGTACTTC.

V usage is TRBV2 and J usage is TRBJ1-2, with D possibly TRBD1 on 5 matching bases. V dropped 2 bases and J dropped 7 bases, with 20 bases sitting between them. Germline V gene lookup returns CDR1 SNHLY and CDR2 FYNNEI. The CDR3 contains 16 residues. The CDR3 reads CASSELTGDSSGGYTF. The CDR3 DNA follows: TGTGCCAGCAGTGAACTGACGGGGGACTCCTCCGGTGGCTACACCTTC.

This chain joins TRBV28 and TRBJ2-7, with D perhaps TRBD2 (7 bases). The V end was cut by 7 bases, the J end by 0 bases, with 19 bases between. The CDR3 loop spans 16 amino acids. Germline CDR1 MDHEN, CDR2 SYDVKM. The CDR3, as DNA: TGTGCCAGCACCCTTGGGGGGGCAGCCTTCTCCTACGAGCAGTACTTC. This sequence encodes CASTLGGAAFSYEQYF.

The chain joins TRBV7-9 to TRBJ2-7; the D is unclear. CDR3 size: 18 residues. Germline V lookup: CDR1 SEHNR, CDR2 FQNEAQ (reference sequence). V lost 0 bases and J lost 0, with 18 bases in between. The CDR3 loop is CASSLAAQKILSSYEQYF. The CDR3 region has the DNA TGTGCCAGCAGCTTAGCAGCTCAGAAGATCCTAAGCTCCTACGAGCAGTACTTC. Filled out from reference TRBV7-9 and TRBJ2-7, the complete variable domain reads DTGVSQNPRHKITKRGQNVTFRCDPISEHNRLYWYRQTLGQGPEFLTYFQNEAQLEKSRLLSDRFSAERPKGSFSTLEIQRTEQGDSAMYLCASSLAAQKILSSYEQYFGPGTRLTVT.

The chain uses TRBV9 and TRBJ1-1, with TRBD1 matching over 8 bases. Germline V gene sequence: CDR1 SGDLS, CDR2 YYNGEE. V shed 0 bases, J shed 0 bases, and the junction held 1 base outside the gene matches. The length of the CDR3 is 15 residues. The CDR3 loop reads CASSVGTGLNTEAFF. The CDR3 DNA is TGTGCCAGCAGCGTAGGGACAGGGCTGAACACTGAAGCTTTCTTT. The full variable domain, completed using reference TRBV9 and TRBJ1-1, is DSGVTQTPKHLITATGQRVTLRCSPRSGDLSVYWYQQSLDQGLQFLIQYYNGEERAKGNILERFSAQQFPDLHSELNLSSLELGDSALYFCASSVGTGLNTEAFFGQGTRLTVV.

This sequence joins TRBV10-1 and TRBJ2-7; the D is unclear. Germline CDR1 reads WNHNN; CDR2 reads SYGVQD (reference sequence). The CDR3 loop spans 15 amino acids. Trimming removed 0 bases at V and 0 bases at J, with 9 bases between. The DNA for the CDR3 is TGCGCCAGCAGTGAGTCGTTGGTAGCCTCCTACGAGCAGTACTTC. Translated, it gives CASSESLVASYEQYF.

CDR3 amino acids: CASSPRDSANTEAFF. The CDR3 nucleotides read TGTGCCAGCAGCCCCCGGGACAGTGCCAACACTGAAGCTTTCTTT. The chain uses TRBV14 and TRBJ1-1; TRBD1 matches 7 bases. In germline, CDR1 is SGHDN, CDR2 FVKESK. Trimming removed 4 bases from V and 2 bases from J; junction bases left unmatched: 7. CDR3 length: 15 residues.